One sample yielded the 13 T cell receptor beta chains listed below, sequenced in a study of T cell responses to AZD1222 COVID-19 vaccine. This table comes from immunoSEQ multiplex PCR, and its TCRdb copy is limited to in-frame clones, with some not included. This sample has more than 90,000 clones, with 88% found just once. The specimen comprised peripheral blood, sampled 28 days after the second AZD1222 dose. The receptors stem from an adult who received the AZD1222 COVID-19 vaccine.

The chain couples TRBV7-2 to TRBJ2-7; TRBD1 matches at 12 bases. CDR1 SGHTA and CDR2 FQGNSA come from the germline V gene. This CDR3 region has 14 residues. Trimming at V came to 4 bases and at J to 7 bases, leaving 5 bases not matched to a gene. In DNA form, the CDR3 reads TGTGCCAGCAGCTGGGGGACAGGGGGCGAGGAGCAGTACTTC. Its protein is CASSWGTGGEEQYF.

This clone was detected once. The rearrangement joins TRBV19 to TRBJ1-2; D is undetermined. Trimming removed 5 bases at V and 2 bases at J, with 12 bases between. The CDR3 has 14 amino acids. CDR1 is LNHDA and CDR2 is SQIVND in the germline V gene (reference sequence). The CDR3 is CASSPQIKNYGYTF. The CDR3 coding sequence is TGTGCCAGTAGTCCCCAAATTAAGAACTATGGCTACACCTTC.

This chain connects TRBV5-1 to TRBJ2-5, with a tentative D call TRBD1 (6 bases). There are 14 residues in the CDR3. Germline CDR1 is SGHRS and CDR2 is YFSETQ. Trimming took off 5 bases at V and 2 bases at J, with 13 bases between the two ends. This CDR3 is CASRQGHQQETQYF. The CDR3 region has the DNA TGCGCCAGCAGGCAGGGACATCAACAAGAGACCCAGTACTTC.

CDR3 nucleotide sequence: TGTGCCAGCAGCTTAGGCGCCGGGACAGGGCTAGGCTACACCTTC. Translation: CASSLGAGTGLGYTF. This sequence joins TRBV11-2 and TRBJ1-2, with 9 bases that match TRBD1. The CDR3 contains 15 residues. V lost 1 base and J lost 8; bases outside the gene matches: 8. The germline V gene has CDR1 SGHAT and CDR2 FQNNGV.

The CDR3 reads CASRTRDRGIEAFF. The CDR3 bases are TGTGCCAGCAGGACCCGGGACAGGGGGATTGAAGCTTTCTTT. The gene calls are TRBV2 and TRBJ1-1; TRBD1 matches at 11 bases. V lost 6 bases and J lost 7; bases outside the gene matches: 7. CDR1 and CDR2 from the germline V gene are SNHLY and FYNNEI. The CDR3 runs 14 residues.

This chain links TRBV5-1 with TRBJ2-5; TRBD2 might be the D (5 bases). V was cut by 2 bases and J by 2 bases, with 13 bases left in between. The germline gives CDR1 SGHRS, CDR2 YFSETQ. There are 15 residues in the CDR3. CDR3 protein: CASSFTRNIQETQYF. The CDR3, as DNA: TGCGCCAGCAGCTTTACTAGAAACATACAAGAGACCCAGTACTTC.

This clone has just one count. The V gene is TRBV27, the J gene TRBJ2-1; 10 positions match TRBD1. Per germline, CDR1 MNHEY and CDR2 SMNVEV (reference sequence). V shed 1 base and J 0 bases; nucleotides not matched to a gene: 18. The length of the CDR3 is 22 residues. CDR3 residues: CASSLFWVTGGTSTSSYNEQFF. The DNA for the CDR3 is TGTGCCAGCAGTTTATTCTGGGTGACAGGGGGCACCTCGACTAGCTCCTACAATGAGCAGTTCTTC.

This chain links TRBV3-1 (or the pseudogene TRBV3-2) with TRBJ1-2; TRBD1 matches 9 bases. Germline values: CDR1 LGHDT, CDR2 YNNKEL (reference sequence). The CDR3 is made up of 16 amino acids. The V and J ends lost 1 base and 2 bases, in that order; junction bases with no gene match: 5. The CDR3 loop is CASSQGQTGGNYGYTF. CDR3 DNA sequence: TGTGCCAGCAGCCAAGGGCAGACAGGGGGGAACTATGGCTACACCTTC.

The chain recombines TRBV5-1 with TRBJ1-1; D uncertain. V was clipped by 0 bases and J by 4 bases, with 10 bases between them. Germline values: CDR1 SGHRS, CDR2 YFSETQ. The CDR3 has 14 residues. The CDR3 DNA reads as TGCGCCAGCAGCTTGGGCCCGGGTTCCACTGAAGCTTTCTTT. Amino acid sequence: CASSLGPGSTEAFF.

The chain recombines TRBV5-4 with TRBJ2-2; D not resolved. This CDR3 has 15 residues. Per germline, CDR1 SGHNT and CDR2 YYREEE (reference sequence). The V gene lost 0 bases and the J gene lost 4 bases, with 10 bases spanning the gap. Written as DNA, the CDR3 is TGTGCCAGCAGCTTGGCGGCTCCTGGCACCGGGGAGCTGTTTTTT. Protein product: CASSLAAPGTGELFF. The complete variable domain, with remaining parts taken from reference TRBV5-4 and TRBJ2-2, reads ETGVTQSPTHLIKTRGQQVTLRCSSQSGHNTVSWYQQALGQGPQFIFQYYREEENGRGNFPPRFSGLQFPNYSSELNVNALELDDSALYLCASSLAAPGTGELFFGEGSRLTVL.

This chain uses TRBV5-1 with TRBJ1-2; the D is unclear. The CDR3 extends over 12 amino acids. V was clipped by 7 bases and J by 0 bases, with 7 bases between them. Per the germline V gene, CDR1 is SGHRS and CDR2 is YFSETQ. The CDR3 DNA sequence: TGCGCCAGCCGAACAACTAACTATGGCTACACCTTC. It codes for CASRTTNYGYTF.

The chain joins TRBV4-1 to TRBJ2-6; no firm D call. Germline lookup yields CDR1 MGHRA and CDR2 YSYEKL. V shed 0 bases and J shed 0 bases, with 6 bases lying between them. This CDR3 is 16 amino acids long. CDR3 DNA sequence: TGCGCCAGCAGCCAAGAGTTCGGCTCTGGGGCCAACGTCCTGACTTTC. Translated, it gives CASSQEFGSGANVLTF.

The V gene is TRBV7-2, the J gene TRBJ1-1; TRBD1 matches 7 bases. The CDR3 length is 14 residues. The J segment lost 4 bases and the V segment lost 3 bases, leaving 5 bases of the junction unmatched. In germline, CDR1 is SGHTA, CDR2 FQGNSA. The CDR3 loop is CASSFFTGATEAFF. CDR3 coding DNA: TGTGCCAGCAGCTTTTTTACAGGGGCCACTGAAGCTTTCTTT.